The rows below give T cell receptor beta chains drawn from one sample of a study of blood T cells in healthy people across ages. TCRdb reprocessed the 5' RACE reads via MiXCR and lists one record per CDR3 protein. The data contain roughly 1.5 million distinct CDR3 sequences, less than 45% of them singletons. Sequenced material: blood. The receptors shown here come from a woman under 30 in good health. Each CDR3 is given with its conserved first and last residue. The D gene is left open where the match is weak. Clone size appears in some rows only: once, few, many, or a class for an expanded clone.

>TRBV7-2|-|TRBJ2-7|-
CASSSTAISYEQYF
TGTGCCAGCAGCTCAACCGCCATCTCCTACGAGCAGTACTTC
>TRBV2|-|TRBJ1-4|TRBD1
CASRRTGSENEKLFF
TGTGCCAGCAGGCGGACAGGGTCGGAAAATGAAAAACTGTTTTTT
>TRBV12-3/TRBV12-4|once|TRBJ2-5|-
CASSFRWGHHQETQYF
TGTGCCAGCAGTTTCCGATGGGGGCACCACCAAGAGACCCAGTACTTC
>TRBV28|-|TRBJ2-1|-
CASLTSRTGEQFF
TGTGCCAGCCTTACTAGCAGGACCGGTGAGCAGTTCTTC
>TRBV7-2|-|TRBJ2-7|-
CASSVGPSIEQYF
TGTGCCAGCAGCGTAGGGCCCAGTATCGAGCAGTACTTC
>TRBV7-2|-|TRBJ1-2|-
CASSCTINYGYTF
TGTGCCAGCAGCTGTACTATTAACTATGGCTACACCTTC
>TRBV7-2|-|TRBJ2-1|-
CASSLWGPGNEQFF
TGTGCCAGCAGCCTTTGGGGGCCAGGGAATGAGCAGTTCTTC
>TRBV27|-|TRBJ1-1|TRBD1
CASSALQGRKGTEAFF
TGTGCCAGCAGCGCCCTACAGGGGCGGAAGGGTACTGAAGCTTTCTTT
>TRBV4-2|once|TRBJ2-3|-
CASSQAVTETGDTQYF
TGTGCCAGCAGCCAAGCCGTCACAGAAACGGGGGATACGCAGTATTTT
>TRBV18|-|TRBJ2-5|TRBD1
CASSPPTTGAILQETQYF
TGTGCCAGCTCACCACCGACGACAGGGGCCATCCTCCAAGAGACCCAGTACTTC
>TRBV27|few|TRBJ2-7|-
CASSLSEGAVEQYF
TGTGCCAGCAGTTTATCGGAGGGGGCCGTCGAGCAGTACTTC
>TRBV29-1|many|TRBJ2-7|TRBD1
CSVRTGNYEQYF
TGCAGCGTTAGGACAGGGAACTACGAGCAGTACTTC
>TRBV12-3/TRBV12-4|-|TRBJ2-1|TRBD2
CASSFSGEMSNEQFF
TGTGCCAGCAGTTTTAGCGGGGAGATGTCCAATGAGCAGTTCTTC
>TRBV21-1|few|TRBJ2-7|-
CASSKAIGRGFEQYF
TGTGCCAGCAGCAAAGCCATTGGCCGGGGCTTCGAGCAGTACTTC
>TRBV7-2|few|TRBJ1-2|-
CASILVGYGYTF
TGTGCCAGCATCTTAGTCGGATATGGCTACACCTTC
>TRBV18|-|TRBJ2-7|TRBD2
CASSPQLAGGGSYEQYF
TGTGCCAGCTCACCACAACTAGCGGGAGGGGGCTCCTACGAGCAGTACTTC
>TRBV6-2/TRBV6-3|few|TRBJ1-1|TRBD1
CASTADRASEAFF
TGTGCCAGCACTGCGGACAGGGCCTCTGAAGCTTTCTTT
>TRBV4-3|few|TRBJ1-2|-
CASEGENGYTF
TGCGCCAGCGAAGGGGAAAATGGCTACACCTTC
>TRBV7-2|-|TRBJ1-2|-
CASSLRETGGYTF
TGTGCCAGCAGCTTAAGGGAAACGGGTGGCTACACCTTC
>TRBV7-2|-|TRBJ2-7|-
CASSSSPGVYEQYF
TGTGCCAGCAGCTCGAGCCCTGGGGTCTACGAGCAGTACTTC
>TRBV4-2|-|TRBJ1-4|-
CASSQEDARNEKLFF
TGTGCCAGCAGCCAAGAAGACGCGCGAAATGAAAAACTGTTTTTT
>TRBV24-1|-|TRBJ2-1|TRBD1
CATSDLPGQGYNEQFF
TGTGCCACCAGTGATTTGCCGGGACAGGGGTACAATGAGCAGTTCTTC
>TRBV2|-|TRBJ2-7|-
CASREGAASYEQYF
TGTGCCAGCAGGGAGGGGGCAGCGTCCTACGAGCAGTACTTC
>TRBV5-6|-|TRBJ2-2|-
CASSMEGYTGELFF
TGTGCCAGCAGTATGGAAGGATACACCGGGGAGCTGTTTTTT
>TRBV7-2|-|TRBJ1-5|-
CASSPWLQGGNQPQHF
TGTGCCAGCAGCCCTTGGCTGCAGGGAGGCAATCAGCCCCAGCATTTT
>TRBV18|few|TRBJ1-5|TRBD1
CASSPRQGGQPQHF
TGTGCCAGCTCACCCCGACAGGGCGGTCAGCCCCAGCATTTT
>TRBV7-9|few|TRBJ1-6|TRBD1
CASSLRQGDNSPLHF
TGTGCCAGCAGCCTTAGACAGGGGGATAATTCACCCCTCCACTTT
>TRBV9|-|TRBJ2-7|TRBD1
CAGSAGTGTPEQYF
TGTGCCGGCAGCGCGGGGACAGGGACTCCCGAGCAGTACTTC
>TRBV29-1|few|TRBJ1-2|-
CSVVAMRRGGYTF
TGCAGCGTCGTCGCTATGAGGCGAGGAGGCTACACCTTC
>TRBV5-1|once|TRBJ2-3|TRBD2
CASSHGTSGGLSGTDTQYF
TGCGCCAGCAGCCACGGGACTAGCGGGGGGCTCTCTGGCACAGATACGCAGTATTTT
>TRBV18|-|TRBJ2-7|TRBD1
CASSQTGGPLYNEQYF
TGTGCCAGCTCACAGACAGGGGGCCCCTTATACAATGAGCAGTACTTC
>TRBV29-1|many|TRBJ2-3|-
CSVLGEVLTDTQYF
TGCAGCGTATTGGGGGAGGTGCTCACAGATACGCAGTATTTT
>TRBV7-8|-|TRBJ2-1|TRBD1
CASSFLTGADEQFF
TGTGCCAGCAGCTTCCTGACAGGGGCGGATGAGCAGTTCTTC
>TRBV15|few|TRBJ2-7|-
CATSRPPVTSSRYEQYF
TGTGCCACCAGCAGACCCCCGGTGACTAGTTCCCGCTACGAGCAGTACTTC
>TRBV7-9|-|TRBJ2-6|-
CASSSYLNPDSSSGANVLTF
TGTGCCAGCAGCTCCTACCTTAATCCTGACAGTTCCTCTGGGGCCAACGTCCTGACTTTC
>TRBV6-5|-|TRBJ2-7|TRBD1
CASSFSGQGNYEQYF
TGTGCCAGCAGTTTCTCAGGACAGGGTAATTACGAGCAGTACTTC
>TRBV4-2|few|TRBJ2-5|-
CARSQDGPNTAQYF
TGTGCCAGAAGCCAAGACGGCCCGAATACGGCCCAGTACTTC
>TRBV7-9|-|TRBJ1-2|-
CASEQGYGYTF
TGTGCCAGCGAGCAGGGGTATGGCTACACCTTC
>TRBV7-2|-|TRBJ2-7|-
CASSPGQAAYEQYF
TGTGCCAGCTCACCCGGGCAGGCGGCCTACGAGCAGTACTTC
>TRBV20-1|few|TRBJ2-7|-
CSASPQGWYEQYF
TGCAGTGCTAGCCCGCAGGGGTGGTACGAGCAGTACTTC
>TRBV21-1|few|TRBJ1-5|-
CASSKTMARDNQPQHF
TGTGCCAGCAGCAAAACAATGGCGAGGGACAATCAGCCCCAGCATTTT
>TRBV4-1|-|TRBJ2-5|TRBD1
CASSRLGQGAFYNEQYF
TGCGCCAGCAGCCGCTTGGGGCAGGGGGCTTTCTACAATGAGCAGTACTTC
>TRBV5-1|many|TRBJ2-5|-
CASSLEGAGETQYF
TGCGCCAGCAGCTTGGAAGGGGCTGGGGAGACCCAGTACTTC
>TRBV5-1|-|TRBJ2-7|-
CASSLRRGPSYEQYF
TGCGCCAGCAGCTTACGCAGGGGACCTTCCTACGAGCAGTACTTC
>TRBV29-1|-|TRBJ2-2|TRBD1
CSVVTGIYTGELFF
TGCAGCGTTGTGACAGGGATCTACACCGGGGAGCTGTTTTTT
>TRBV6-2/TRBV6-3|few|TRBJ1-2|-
CASSYSFAGNYGYTF
TGTGCCAGCAGTTACTCGTTTGCAGGAAACTATGGCTACACCTTC
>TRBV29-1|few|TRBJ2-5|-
CSVVRAPTYNEQYF
TGCAGCGTTGTGAGGGCACCTACCTACAATGAGCAGTACTTC
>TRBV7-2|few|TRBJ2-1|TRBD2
CASNQGSGRVYNEQFF
TGTGCCAGCAACCAGGGAAGCGGGAGGGTCTACAATGAGCAGTTCTTC
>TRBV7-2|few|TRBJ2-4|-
CASRWGDKNIQYF
TGTGCCAGCAGATGGGGTGACAAAAACATTCAGTACTTC